A single sample is the source of the 13 T cell receptor beta chains below, sequenced in a study of cytotoxic CD8 clonotypes in ibrutinib-treated CLL. Repertoires were generated with immunoSEQ multiplex PCR, while TCRdb's copy carries only in-frame clones and drops some. The sample holds about 80,000 clones, about four fifths seen once. This sample comprised PBMCs, obtained after 12 months of ibrutinib treatment. The receptors here all came from a human donor with chronic lymphocytic leukemia.

The V gene is TRBV27, the J gene TRBJ1-2; D ambiguous. The CDR3 loop spans 14 amino acids. V lost 6 bases and J 8 bases, leaving 19 bases between the germline ends. The germline V gene encodes CDR1 MNHEY and CDR2 SMNVEV (reference sequence). CDR3 sequence reads: CASRGSGPGGGYTF. The CDR3 DNA follows: TGTGCCAGCAGGGGGTCAGGACCGGGCGGGGGCTACACCTTC.

The chain employs TRBV18 and TRBJ2-5; 7 positions match TRBD1. This CDR3 contains 13 residues. From germline, CDR1 is KGHSH and CDR2 LQKENI. V lost 6 bases and J lost 1; bases outside the gene matches: 2. The CDR3 region has the DNA TGTGCCAGCTCCGACAGGGCCCAAGAGACCCAGTACTTC. It encodes CASSDRAQETQYF.

CDR3: CASSTRGTTYEQYF. As DNA, the CDR3 is TGTGCCAGCAGCACCCGGGGCACAACCTACGAGCAGTACTTC. The V and J genes are TRBV9 and TRBJ2-5; the D call may be TRBD1 or TRBD2 (5 bases each). The J call could be wrong; TRBJ2-7 is a better fit for the DNA end. Germline lookup yields CDR1 SGDLS and CDR2 YYNGEE. This CDR3 region has 14 residues.

This chain joins TRBV5-6 and TRBJ2-5; D gene ambiguous. CDR3 length equals 14 residues. The ends were cut back, 4 bases at V and 5 bases at J, with 15 bases in the middle. CDR1 is SGHDT and CDR2 is YYEEEE in the germline V gene. The CDR3 DNA reads TGTGCCAGCAGCACGGTAGCTGGTGGGGAGACCCAGTACTTC. It yields the protein CASSTVAGGETQYF.

The rearrangement uses TRBV6-5 and TRBJ2-1, with 8 bases fitting TRBD1. Germline CDR1 MNHEY, CDR2 SVGAGI. The CDR3 sequence is 12 residues long. V gave up 6 bases and J gave up 12 bases; unmatched junction bases: 7. The CDR3 coding sequence is TGTGCCAGCAGACCGCACAGGGGGACGCAGTTCTTC. This gives the protein CASRPHRGTQFF.

This chain links TRBV9 with TRBJ2-5, with a possible D match to TRBD2 (6 bases). CDR1 and CDR2 (germline): SGDLS, YYNGEE. This CDR3 has 15 amino acids. Between the trimmed V and J ends, which lost 0 bases and 5 bases, there was a span of 14 bases. The CDR3 sequence: CASSVALGGVETQYF. The CDR3 DNA reads as TGTGCCAGCAGCGTAGCACTAGGAGGGGTGGAGACCCAGTACTTC.

This clone was seen a single time. This chain connects TRBV11-3 to TRBJ2-1, with D possibly being TRBD2 (7 bases). CDR1 and CDR2 from the germline V gene are SGHNT and YENEEA. The CDR3 is 16 amino acids. Trimming took 11 bases from V and 0 from J, leaving 20 bases between them. The CDR3 loop is CAGTMAGASSYNEQFF. CDR3 sequence (DNA): TGTGCCGGAACAATGGCGGGGGCGAGCTCCTACAATGAGCAGTTCTTC.

This clone was seen a few times. The chain uses TRBV10-2 and TRBJ1-5; the match to TRBD1 covers 10 bases. The V gene end was trimmed by 3 bases and the J gene end by 5 bases; junction bases not matched to a gene: 1. This CDR3 region has 14 residues. Germline CDR1 reads WSHSY; CDR2 reads SAAADI. The CDR3 spells CASSDGTGDQPQHF. CDR3 DNA: TGCGCCAGCAGTGACGGGACAGGGGATCAGCCCCAGCATTTT.

This chain connects TRBV7-9 to TRBJ1-5; tentatively, D is TRBD1 (5 bases). Trimming shortened V by 5 bases and J by 0 bases, and 11 bases separated the two germline ends. CDR1 is SEHNR, CDR2 FQNEAQ, per germline (reference sequence). The CDR3 has 15 amino acids. CDR3 in DNA: TGTGCCAGCAGCCCGGGGGGGACTAGCAATCAGCCCCAGCATTTT. It translates to CASSPGGTSNQPQHF.

This clone was found a few times. The chain recombines TRBV2 with TRBJ2-5; D is undetermined. CDR3 size: 13 residues. Germline CDR1 and CDR2: SNHLY and FYNNEI. Trimming pared 5 bases from V and 5 bases from J, leaving 12 bases between. CDR3: CASSLLGRETQYF. CDR3 nucleotides: TGTGCCAGCAGTCTCCTAGGGCGGGAGACCCAGTACTTC.

The chain employs TRBV4-2 and TRBJ1-2; maybe TRBD1 (6 bases). Trimming left V 0 bases short and J 8 bases short, with 16 bases between. This CDR3 is 15 amino acids long. Germline lookup yields CDR1 LGHNA and CDR2 YNFKEQ. CDR3 nucleotides: TGTGCCAGCAGCCAAGATATTGCTCAGGGGACGGGCTACACCTTC. Its protein is CASSQDIAQGTGYTF.

This clone was seen a single time. The J gene is TRBJ2-1, the V gene TRBV7-6, with 9 bases aligning to TRBD1. There are 16 residues in the CDR3. Germline V gene lookup returns CDR1 SGHVS and CDR2 FNYEAQ. The J segment lost 10 bases and the V segment lost 1 base, leaving 11 bases of the junction unmatched. DNA of the CDR3: TGTGCCAGCAGCTTAGGTTCCGGGACAGGGTTTATGGAGCAGTTCTTC. This gives the protein CASSLGSGTGFMEQFF.

This chain links TRBV7-8 with TRBJ2-7, with 7 bases that match TRBD2. The V and J ends lost 0 bases and 6 bases, in that order; junction bases with no gene match: 2. The CDR3 covers 13 residues. Germline V gene sequence: CDR1 SGHVS, CDR2 FQNEAQ. CDR3 loop: CASSLAGGVEQYF. The CDR3 nucleotides are TGTGCCAGCAGCTTAGCGGGGGGGGTCGAGCAGTACTTC.